These 2 T cell receptor beta chains came from one sample sequenced in a study of cytomegalovirus exposure and HLA in healthy donors. It was with 60 Vbeta and 13 Jbeta primers that the PCR ran. Generated by immunoSEQ multiplex PCR, the TCRdb table keeps only in-frame clones and is missing some. The data hold 100,000 or so clones, with about 13% observed a single time. Sequencing input: PBMCs. The receptors come from a man aged 35-49 years in good health and CMV-seropositive.

This clone was seen a single time. The V gene is TRBV6-5, the J gene TRBJ2-5; possible D gene TRBD1, 5 bases. The DNA matches TRBJ2-7 better at its end, which makes the J call doubtful. Germline V gene data show CDR1 as MNHEY and CDR2 as SVGAGI. This CDR3 is built from 15 residues. CDR3 nucleotide sequence: TGTGCCAGCAGTTACTCGATCCAGGGCTCCTACGAGCAGTACTTC. This codes for CASSYSIQGSYEQYF.

This clone was counted a few times. The chain combines TRBV7-9 with TRBJ1-1; no firm D call. The CDR3 is 15 amino acids. Trimming took off 6 bases at V and 5 bases at J, with 19 bases between the two ends. Germline V gene data show CDR1 as SEHNR and CDR2 as FQNEAQ (reference sequence). Written as DNA, the CDR3 is TGTGCCAGCAGGCGCCCCCAAACGGGTGGGACTGAAGCTTTCTTT. This sequence encodes CASRRPQTGGTEAFF.